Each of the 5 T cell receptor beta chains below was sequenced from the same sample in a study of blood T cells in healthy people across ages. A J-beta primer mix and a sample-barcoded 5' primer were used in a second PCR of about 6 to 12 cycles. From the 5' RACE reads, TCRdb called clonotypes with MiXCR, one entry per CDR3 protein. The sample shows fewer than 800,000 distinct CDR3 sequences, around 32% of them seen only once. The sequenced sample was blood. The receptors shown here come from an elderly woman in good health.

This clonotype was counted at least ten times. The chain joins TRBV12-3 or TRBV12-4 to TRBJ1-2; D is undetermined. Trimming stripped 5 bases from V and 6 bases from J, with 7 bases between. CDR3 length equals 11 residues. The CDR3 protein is CASSLGDGYTF. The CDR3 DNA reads TGTGCCAGCAGTCTAGGCGATGGCTACACCTTC.

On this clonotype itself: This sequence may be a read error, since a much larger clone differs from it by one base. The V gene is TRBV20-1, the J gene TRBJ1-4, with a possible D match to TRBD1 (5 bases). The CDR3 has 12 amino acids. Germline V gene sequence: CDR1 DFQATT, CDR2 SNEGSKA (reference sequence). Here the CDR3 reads CSAKGPREKLVF. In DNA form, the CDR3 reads TGCAGTGCTAAGGGACCGAGGGAAAAACTGGTTTTT.

CDR3 bases: TGTGCCAGCAGTTTGGGTACGGGACGCCACTATGGCTACACCTTC. Translated: CASSLGTGRHYGYTF. The rearrangement links TRBV28 to TRBJ1-2, with a tentative D call TRBD1 (5 bases). The V gene lost 3 bases and the J gene lost 3 bases, with 14 bases spanning the gap. CDR1 and CDR2 from the germline V gene are MDHEN and SYDVKM. The CDR3 extends over 15 amino acids.

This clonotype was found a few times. The CDR3: CASSLARDRGREKLFF. CDR3 coding DNA: TGCGCCAGCAGCTTGGCCCGGGACAGGGGAAGAGAAAAACTGTTTTTT. The chain has TRBV5-1 and TRBJ1-4; 10 bases line up with TRBD1. J was trimmed by 8 bases and V by 0 bases; bases with no gene match: 7. The CDR3 has 16 amino acids. CDR1 and CDR2 from the germline V gene are SGHRS and YFSETQ.

The CDR3 is CSVDGPGGGDYGYTF. The CDR3 DNA reads as TGCAGCGTTGATGGACCGGGGGGGGGAGACTATGGCTACACCTTC. The chain uses TRBV29-1 and TRBJ1-2; possibly TRBD1 for D (5 bases). The V gene lost 3 bases and the J gene lost 3 bases, with 17 bases spanning the gap. Germline lookup yields CDR1 SQVTM and CDR2 ANQGSEA. The CDR3 has 15 residues. The whole variable domain, filled in from reference TRBV29-1 and TRBJ1-2, reads SAVISQKPSRDICQRGTSLTIQCQVDSQVTMMFWYRQQPGQSLTLIATANQGSEATYESGFVIDKFPISRPNLTFSTLTVSNMSPEDSSIYLCSVDGPGGGDYGYTFGSGTRLTVV.